This T cell receptor (beta chain) derives from a study of cytomegalovirus exposure and HLA in healthy donors. The primer mix had 60 Vbeta and 13 Jbeta primers. Repertoires were generated with immunoSEQ multiplex PCR, while TCRdb's copy carries only in-frame clones and drops some. The sample includes about 150,000 clones, about 75% of them seen just once. Comment on this clone: What it binds is not known.

The CDR3 loop spans 16 amino acids. CDR1 and CDR2 from the germline V gene are SGHTA and FQGTGA. After removal of 2 bases from V and 1 base from J, the junction contained 2 bases not matched to a gene. Study-wide findings and caveats: For TCR beta chains, V- and J-gene trimming was later linked to a missense DCLRE1C variant. After further analysis at a later stage, 16,951 TCR beta sequences were associated with HLA alleles at 0.05 false discovery rate.

This sequence originates from a man aged 55 to 69 in good health and CMV-seronegative. The chain couples TRBV7-3 to TRBJ2-3; 11 bases match TRBD2. The sequenced sample was PBMCs. In DNA form, the CDR3 reads TGTGCCAGCAGCTTAGTTAGCGGGAGGGGCACAGATACGCAGTATTTT. As protein: CASSLVSGRGTDTQYF.